Listed below are T cell receptor beta chains from one sample, sequenced in a study of metastatic and nonmetastatic thyroid tumors. Using MiXCR, TCRdb re-called clones from the PCR reads. The data show around 34,000 clones, 15% seen once. The sample taken for sequencing was blood. These receptors all come from a male donor with papillary thyroid cancer or a benign thyroid nodule (not recorded which). Some clones in this sample may be carry-over from other donors' samples. The CDR3 runs from the conserved cysteine through the conserved F or W. D genes are given only for firm matches. Clone size appears in some rows only: once, few, many, or a class for an expanded clone.

D gene: -; V gene: TRBV6-2/TRBV6-3; J gene: TRBJ2-7; clone size: -; CDR3 protein: CASSYGLYYEQYF
D gene: -; V gene: TRBV6-2/TRBV6-3; J gene: TRBJ2-3; clone size: few; CDR3 protein: CASSHPRAGTDTQYF
D gene: -; V gene: TRBV6-4; J gene: TRBJ1-1; clone size: many; CDR3 protein: CASKEVGYMNTEASF
D gene: -; V gene: TRBV20-1; J gene: TRBJ2-1; clone size: many; CDR3 protein: CSAPIRSSYNEQFF
D gene: -; V gene: TRBV5-4; J gene: TRBJ2-1; clone size: -; CDR3 protein: CASSLESGGREQFF
D gene: -; V gene: TRBV19; J gene: TRBJ1-2; clone size: many; CDR3 protein: CASSIASGHLNGYTF
D gene: -; V gene: TRBV11-2; J gene: TRBJ2-3; clone size: many; CDR3 protein: CASSKEGQGTDTQYF
D gene: -; V gene: TRBV4-1; J gene: TRBJ1-1; clone size: many; CDR3 protein: CASSQARLNTEAFF
D gene: -; V gene: TRBV6-2/TRBV6-3; J gene: TRBJ2-5; clone size: many; CDR3 protein: CASRTKTRYSPRETQYF
D gene: -; V gene: TRBV5-1; J gene: TRBJ2-5; clone size: -; CDR3 protein: CASSPSKETKYF
D gene: -; V gene: TRBV11-3; J gene: TRBJ2-1; clone size: -; CDR3 protein: CASSLEVADEQFF
D gene: -; V gene: TRBV27; J gene: TRBJ2-7; clone size: few; CDR3 protein: CASIFTENSYEQYF
D gene: -; V gene: TRBV2; J gene: TRBJ1-5; clone size: -; CDR3 protein: CASTSVGGRDQPKQF
D gene: -; V gene: TRBV12-3/TRBV12-4; J gene: TRBJ2-7; clone size: medium-sized; CDR3 protein: CASSSVEDEQYF
D gene: -; V gene: TRBV11-2; J gene: TRBJ2-3; clone size: many; CDR3 protein: CASSFNGGEGDTQYF
D gene: -; V gene: TRBV5-1; J gene: TRBJ2-3; clone size: -; CDR3 protein: CASSWSGHYTDTQYF
D gene: -; V gene: TRBV6-1; J gene: TRBJ2-7; clone size: -; CDR3 protein: CASSEAPILYEQYF
D gene: -; V gene: TRBV6-1; J gene: TRBJ2-7; clone size: few; CDR3 protein: CASRSTVGDSYEQYF
D gene: TRBD2; V gene: TRBV7-2; J gene: TRBJ2-7; clone size: many; CDR3 protein: CASTLGGSPSSYEQYF
D gene: -; V gene: TRBV2; J gene: TRBJ1-6; clone size: once; CDR3 protein: CASREGPPSSHSPLHF
D gene: -; V gene: TRBV7-9; J gene: TRBJ1-5; clone size: many; CDR3 protein: CASTKQGSQPQHF
D gene: TRBD1; V gene: TRBV10-3; J gene: TRBJ1-5; clone size: many; CDR3 protein: CAISNSGGASQPQHF
D gene: -; V gene: TRBV19; J gene: TRBJ2-1; clone size: many; CDR3 protein: CASSMGHTNEQFF
D gene: TRBD2; V gene: TRBV7-2; J gene: TRBJ2-7; clone size: many; CDR3 protein: CASSLASGVEQYF
D gene: -; V gene: TRBV10-3; J gene: TRBJ1-5; clone size: many; CDR3 protein: CATGKGDQPQHF
D gene: -; V gene: TRBV28; J gene: TRBJ2-7; clone size: many; CDR3 protein: CASSAPPATLYF
D gene: -; V gene: TRBV19; J gene: TRBJ2-7; clone size: many; CDR3 protein: CASSIRGREQYF
D gene: -; V gene: TRBV9; J gene: TRBJ1-3; clone size: many; CDR3 protein: CASSLGKRGNTIYF
D gene: TRBD1; V gene: TRBV28; J gene: TRBJ2-7; clone size: many; CDR3 protein: CASSTTGTGLTEQYF
D gene: TRBD2; V gene: TRBV7-2; J gene: TRBJ2-3; clone size: -; CDR3 protein: CASSLRLAGTDTQYF
D gene: -; V gene: TRBV6-2/TRBV6-3; J gene: TRBJ1-4; clone size: -; CDR3 protein: CASSYGGITRLLFF
D gene: TRBD2; V gene: TRBV28; J gene: TRBJ2-3; clone size: many; CDR3 protein: CASSFGLAGGISTDTQYF
D gene: -; V gene: TRBV6-5; J gene: TRBJ2-7; clone size: many; CDR3 protein: CASSFSRQDSYEQYF